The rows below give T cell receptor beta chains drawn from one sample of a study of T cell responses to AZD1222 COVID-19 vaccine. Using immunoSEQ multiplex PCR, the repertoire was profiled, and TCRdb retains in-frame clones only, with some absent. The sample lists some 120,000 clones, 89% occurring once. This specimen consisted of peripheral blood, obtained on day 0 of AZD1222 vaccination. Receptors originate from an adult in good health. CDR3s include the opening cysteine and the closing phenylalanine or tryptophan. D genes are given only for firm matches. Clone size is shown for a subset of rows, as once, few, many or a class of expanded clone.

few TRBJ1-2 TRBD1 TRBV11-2 CASRIPGTANYGYTF TGTGCCAGCAGGATCCCGGGGACAGCTAACTATGGCTACACCTTC
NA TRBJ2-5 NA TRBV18 CASSPARGGETQYF TGTGCCAGCTCACCGGCTAGGGGGGGAGAGACCCAGTACTTC
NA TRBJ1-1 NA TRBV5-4 CASSLYTGTVNTEAFF TGTGCCAGCAGCTTATATACCGGGACTGTGAACACTGAAGCTTTCTTT
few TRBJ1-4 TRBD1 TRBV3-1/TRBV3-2 CASSYHQKTGKGTNEKLFF TGTGCCAGCAGCTACCATCAAAAGACAGGGAAGGGGACTAATGAAAAACTGTTTTTT
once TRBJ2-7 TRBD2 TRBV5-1 CASSFGLAGGSAYEQYF TGCGCCAGCAGCTTCGGACTAGCGGGAGGTTCCGCCTACGAGCAGTACTTC
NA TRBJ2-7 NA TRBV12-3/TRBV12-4 CASSLGPNYEQYF TGTGCCAGCAGTTTAGGACCGAACTACGAGCAGTACTTC
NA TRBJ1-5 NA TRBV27 CASTTGQPQHF TGTGCCAGCACTACGGGCCAGCCCCAGCATTTT
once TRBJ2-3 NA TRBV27 CASSLRTSTDTQYF TGTGCCAGCAGTTTGAGGACAAGCACAGATACGCAGTATTTT
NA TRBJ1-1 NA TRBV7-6 CASSLGTQMNTEAFF TGTGCCAGCAGCTTAGGCACACAGATGAACACTGAAGCTTTCTTT
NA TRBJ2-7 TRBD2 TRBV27 CASSPSTSGYEQYF TGTGCCAGCAGTCCCTCGACTAGCGGCTACGAGCAGTACTTC
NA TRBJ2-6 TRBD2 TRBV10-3 CAISNLGGGNWANVLTF TGTGCCATCAGTAACCTCGGGGGGGGCAACTGGGCCAACGTCCTGACTTTC
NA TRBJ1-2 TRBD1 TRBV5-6 CASRGDPGGFSYGYTF TGTGCCAGCAGGGGAGACCCAGGGGGTTTCAGCTATGGCTACACCTTC
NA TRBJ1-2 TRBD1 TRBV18 CASSPLPRPGTGVDYGYTF TGTGCCAGCTCACCACTTCCGAGGCCCGGGACAGGGGTCGACTATGGCTACACCTTC
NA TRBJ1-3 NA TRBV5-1 CASSPRRGAINTIYF TGCGCCAGCAGCCCCCGACGGGGTGCTATAAACACCATATATTTT
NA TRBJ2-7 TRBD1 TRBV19 CASSGGQSSYEQYF TGTGCCAGTAGTGGGGGACAGAGCTCCTACGAGCAGTACTTC
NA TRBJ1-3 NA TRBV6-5 CASSGTASGNTIYF TGTGCCAGCAGCGGGACGGCCTCTGGAAACACCATATATTTT